The sequence of this T cell receptor beta chain was determined in a study of CD8+ T cells in alopecia areata. About the research overall: Tofacitinib therapy lasting 6 to 18 months was followed by 6 months off drug.

Treatment given: oral pan-JAK inhibitor, 5-10 mg twice daily. Extracted from the samples, RNA was reverse transcribed into cDNA to serve as the sequencing template. Profiling relied on immunoSEQ multiplex PCR, and the TCRdb table lists in-frame clones only, not all of them. The table records about 200,000 clones, about three fifths of them present only once. In this sample, this clone turned up a few times. This sample also contains other DNA sequences that code for the same CDR3. The TCR sequence derives from a human donor with alopecia areata. This specimen was CD4+ T cells sorted from blood, taken at week 4, from a patient treated with tofacitinib.

Here the CDR3 DNA reads TGCGCCAGCAGCTTGGGACAGGGGAGAGAGACCCAGTACTTC. It specifies CASSLGQGRETQYF. This rearrangement joins TRBV5-1 to TRBJ2-5; 8 nucleotides line up with TRBD1. V lost 0 bases and J lost 4; bases outside the gene matches: 2. The CDR3 contains 14 residues. Germline V lookup: CDR1 SGHRS, CDR2 YFSETQ.